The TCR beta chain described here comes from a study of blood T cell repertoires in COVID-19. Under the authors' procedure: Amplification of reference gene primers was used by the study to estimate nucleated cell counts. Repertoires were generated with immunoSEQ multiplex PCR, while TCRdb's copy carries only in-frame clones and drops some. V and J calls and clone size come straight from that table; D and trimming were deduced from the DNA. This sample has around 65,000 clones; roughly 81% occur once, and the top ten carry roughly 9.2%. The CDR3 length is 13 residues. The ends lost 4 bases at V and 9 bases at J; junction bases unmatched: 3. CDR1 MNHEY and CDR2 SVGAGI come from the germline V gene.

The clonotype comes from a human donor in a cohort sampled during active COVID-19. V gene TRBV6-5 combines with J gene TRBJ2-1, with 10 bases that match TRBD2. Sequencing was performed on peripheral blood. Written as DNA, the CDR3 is TGTGCCAGCAGTTTCAGCGGGAGGGGTGAGCAGTTCTTC. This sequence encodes CASSFSGRGEQFF.